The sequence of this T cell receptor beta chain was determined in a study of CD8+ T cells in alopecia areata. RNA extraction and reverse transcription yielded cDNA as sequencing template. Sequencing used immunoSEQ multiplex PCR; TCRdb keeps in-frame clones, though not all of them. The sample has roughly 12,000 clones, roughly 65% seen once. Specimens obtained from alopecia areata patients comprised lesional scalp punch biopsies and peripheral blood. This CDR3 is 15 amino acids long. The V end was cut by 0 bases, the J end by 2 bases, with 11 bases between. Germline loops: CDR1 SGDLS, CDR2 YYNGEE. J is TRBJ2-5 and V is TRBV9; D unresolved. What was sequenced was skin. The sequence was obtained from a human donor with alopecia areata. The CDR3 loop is CASSVGVQRQETQYF. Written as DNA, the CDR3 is TGTGCCAGCAGCGTAGGGGTCCAAAGACAAGAGACCCAGTACTTC.